The 15 T cell receptor beta chains in this list originate from one sample, sequenced in a study of T cells in Graves' hyperthyroidism and ophthalmopathy. RNA transcripts yielded amplified TCR beta CDR3 regions. RT-PCR in the first round (using the HTBI primer set) targeted the TCR CDR3. TCRdb fed the multiplex PCR reads into MiXCR, producing one record per CDR3 protein. The sample records some 180,000 distinct CDR3 sequences, about a sixth being singletons. Sequenced material: blood. The receptors shown here come from a woman aged 45-65 years with Graves' hyperthyroidism.

This clonotype has ten or more counts. The chain carries TRBV20-1 and TRBJ2-7; the D gene is possibly TRBD1 (6 bases). The CDR3 has 14 residues. The germline CDR1 and CDR2 sequences are DFQATT and SNEGSKA (reference sequence). With 3 bases removed from V and 4 bases from J, the gap between germline ends came to 16 bases. CDR3 DNA: TGCAGTGCTAGTGCCCTCGACAGGATTTACGAGCAGTACTTC. Translation gives CSASALDRIYEQYF.

This clonotype was counted at least ten times. The rearrangement uses TRBV7-8 and TRBJ1-2; D unresolved. The CDR3 loop spans 14 amino acids. CDR1 and CDR2 from the germline V gene are SGHVS and FQNEAQ. V was clipped by 5 bases and J by 0 bases, with 10 bases between them. CDR3 DNA sequence: TGTGCCAGCAGCCCTGGGATTTCTAACTATGGCTACACCTTC. It translates to CASSPGISNYGYTF.

The sample holds many counts of this clonotype. The chain recombines TRBV2 with TRBJ1-1; the D gene is possibly TRBD1 (5 bases). Trimming pared 5 bases from V and 10 bases from J, leaving 26 bases between. The CDR3 sequence is 16 residues long. CDR1 SNHLY and CDR2 FYNNEI come from the germline V gene. CDR3 in DNA: TGTGCCAGCAGTATAGTGGTGGGGACGGCCCAAGTGCGAGCTTTCTTT. It codes for CASSIVVGTAQVRAFF. Supplemented by reference TRBV2 and TRBJ1-1, the full variable domain reads EPEVTQTPSHQVTQMGQEVILRCVPISNHLYFYWYRQILGQKVEFLVSFYNNEISEKSEIFDDQFSVERPDGSNFTLKIRSTKLEDSAMYFCASSIVVGTAQVRAFFGQGTRLTVV.

With respect to this clonotype: Possible read error: a much larger clone is one base away. The chain has TRBV2 and TRBJ2-1, with D perhaps being TRBD1 or TRBD2 (5 bases each). From germline, CDR1 is SNHLY and CDR2 FYNNEI. This CDR3 has 14 residues. The CDR3 bases are TGTGCCAGCAGTGAAAGGGAGACAGACAATGGGCAGTTCTTC. Translation gives CASSERETDNGQFF. Variable domain in full (rest from reference TRBV2 and TRBJ2-1): EPEVTQTPSHQVTQMGQEVILRCVPISNHLYFYWYRQILGQKVEFLVSFYNNEISEKSEIFDDQFSVERPDGSNFTLKIRSTKLEDSAMYFCASSERETDNGQFFGPGTRLTVL.

In its sample, this clonotype was seen many times. The rearrangement joins TRBV20-1 to TRBJ2-7, with D tentatively TRBD1 (6 bases). The CDR3 is 12 amino acids. Trimming stripped 5 bases from V and 3 bases from J, with 11 bases between. Germline V gives CDR1 DFQATT, CDR2 SNEGSKA (reference sequence). The CDR3 DNA is TGCAGTGCTGAGGACAGCAACTACGAGCAGTACTTC. Its protein is CSAEDSNYEQYF.

This clonotype was detected a few times. The rearrangement links TRBV7-9 to TRBJ1-2; TRBD1 matches at 8 bases. The CDR3 runs to 15 residues. The V gene's germline CDR1 is SEHNR and CDR2 FQNEAQ (reference sequence). V lost 5 bases and J lost 2; bases outside the gene matches: 7. The DNA of the CDR3 is TGTGCCAGCAGCGCCCCGGGACAGGCAAACTATGGCTACACCTTC. It encodes CASSAPGQANYGYTF.

The chain employs TRBV9 and TRBJ2-6, with D perhaps TRBD1 or TRBD2 (5 bases each). The germline V gene has CDR1 SGDLS and CDR2 YYNGEE. Trimming took off 4 bases at V and 0 bases at J, with 17 bases between the two ends. This CDR3 region has 18 residues. The CDR3 DNA is TGTGCCAGCAGCATTTTCGGGGCTTTCCGCTCTGGGGCCAACGTCCTGACTTTC. Translated: CASSIFGAFRSGANVLTF.

The V call is TRBV11-2, the J call TRBJ2-1; the match to TRBD2 covers 9 bases. CDR3 length: 15 amino acids. CDR1 SGHAT and CDR2 FQNNGV come from the germline V gene. The junction had 8 bases not matched to a gene; V was cut back by 3 bases and J by 8 bases. CDR3 bases: TGTGCCAGCAGCTTCCGAGCGGGGGGAGTGGATGAGCAGTTCTTC. It yields the protein CASSFRAGGVDEQFF.

This clonotype appeared many times. This sequence joins TRBV5-8 and TRBJ1-5; 7 nucleotides align to TRBD1. The CDR3 extends over 15 amino acids. Trimming took 3 bases from V and 6 from J; bases not matched to a gene: 9. Germline CDR1 reads SGHTS; CDR2 reads YDEGEE. CDR3 amino acids: CASSSSRQGLQPQHF. For the CDR3, the DNA is TGTGCCAGCAGCTCCTCCCGACAGGGACTTCAGCCCCAGCATTTT.

The chain employs TRBV9 and TRBJ2-6; 7 bases line up with TRBD1. After removal of 2 bases from V and 2 bases from J, the junction contained 4 bases not matched to a gene. Germline assignment: CDR1 SGDLS and CDR2 YYNGEE. This CDR3 spans 16 amino acids. The CDR3 is CASSVEGAAGANVLTF. As DNA, the CDR3 is TGTGCCAGCAGCGTTGAGGGGGCGGCTGGGGCCAACGTCCTGACTTTC.

This clonotype was found a few times. This rearrangement joins TRBV19 to TRBJ2-7; D is possibly TRBD2 (5 bases). The length of the CDR3 is 13 residues. CDR1 and CDR2 from the germline V gene are LNHDA and SQIVND (reference sequence). Trimming took 7 bases from V and 0 from J, leaving 10 bases between them. The CDR3 nucleotides read TGTGCCAGTAACCGAGGGCCCTCCTACGAGCAGTACTTC. Residues: CASNRGPSYEQYF.

This clonotype has a count of ten or more. The chain links TRBV6-1 to TRBJ2-1; no clear D gene. Trimming cost V 6 bases and J 0 bases, with 12 bases left between them. Germline V gene data show CDR1 as MNHNS and CDR2 as SASEGT. The length of the CDR3 is 15 residues. CDR3 protein: CASSPTLSSYNEQFF. DNA of the CDR3: TGTGCCAGCAGCCCCACACTGAGCTCCTACAATGAGCAGTTCTTC.

The chain links TRBV3-1 to TRBJ2-2, with unresolved D. Trimming pared 5 bases from V and 7 bases from J, leaving 8 bases between. Looked up from germline, CDR1 is LGHDT and CDR2 is YNNKEL (reference sequence). This CDR3 is 12 amino acids long. CDR3 DNA: TGTGCCAGCAGCAGGGTGGTCGGGGAGCTGTTTTTT. Residues: CASSRVVGELFF. Together with reference TRBV3-1 and TRBJ2-2, the CDR3 gives the full variable domain: DTAVSQTPKYLVTQMGNDKSIKCEQNLGHDTMYWYKQDSKKFLKIMFSYNNKELIINETVPNRFSPKSPDKAHLNLHINSLELGDSAVYFCASSRVVGELFFGEGSRLTVL.

The rearrangement links TRBV6-2 or TRBV6-3 to TRBJ2-1, with TRBD2 matching over 9 bases. Germline V gene sequence: CDR1 MNHEY, CDR2 SVGEGT. The CDR3 contains 19 residues. J gave up 4 bases and V 1 base, and 14 bases lay outside the gene matches. CDR3 DNA sequence: TGTGCCAGCAGTTACTGTGTAGCTAGCGGGAAAGGTTGGTACAATGAGCAGTTCTTC. Protein product: CASSYCVASGKGWYNEQFF.

This clonotype was counted ten times or more. The genes are TRBV7-9 and TRBJ2-2; unclear D gene. The V and J ends lost 3 bases and 0 bases respectively, with 11 bases between them. The CDR3 loop spans 16 amino acids. The germline gives CDR1 SEHNR, CDR2 FQNEAQ (reference sequence). CDR3 sequence: CASSLPQTANTGELFF. The CDR3 DNA reads TGTGCCAGCAGCTTGCCCCAAACAGCGAACACCGGGGAGCTGTTTTTT. The variable domain in full, completed from reference TRBV7-9 and TRBJ2-2, reads DTGVSQNPRHKITKRGQNVTFRCDPISEHNRLYWYRQTLGQGPEFLTYFQNEAQLEKSRLLSDRFSAERPKGSFSTLEIQRTEQGDSAMYLCASSLPQTANTGELFFGEGSRLTVL.